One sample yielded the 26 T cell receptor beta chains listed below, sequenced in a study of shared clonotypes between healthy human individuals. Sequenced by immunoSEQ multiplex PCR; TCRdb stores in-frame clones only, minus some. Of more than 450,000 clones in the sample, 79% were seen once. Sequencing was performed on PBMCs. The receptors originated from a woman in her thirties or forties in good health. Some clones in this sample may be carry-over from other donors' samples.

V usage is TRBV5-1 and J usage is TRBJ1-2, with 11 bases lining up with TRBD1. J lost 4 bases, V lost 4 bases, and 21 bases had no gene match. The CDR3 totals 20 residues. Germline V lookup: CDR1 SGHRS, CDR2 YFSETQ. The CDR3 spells CASSPVAAGTGGPSGYGYTF. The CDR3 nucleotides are TGCGCCAGCAGCCCAGTGGCTGCCGGGACAGGGGGGCCCAGCGGCTATGGCTACACCTTC.

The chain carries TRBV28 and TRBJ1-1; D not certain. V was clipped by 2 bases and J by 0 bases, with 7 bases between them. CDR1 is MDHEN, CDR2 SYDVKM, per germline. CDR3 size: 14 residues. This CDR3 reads CASSLIVLNTEAFF. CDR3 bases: TGTGCCAGCAGTTTAATAGTTTTGAACACTGAAGCTTTCTTT. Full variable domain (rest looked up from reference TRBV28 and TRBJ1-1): DVKVTQSSRYLVKRTGEKVFLECVQDMDHENMFWYRQDPGLGLRLIYFSYDVKMKEKGDIPEGYSVSREKKERFSLILESASTNQTSMYLCASSLIVLNTEAFFGQGTRLTVV.

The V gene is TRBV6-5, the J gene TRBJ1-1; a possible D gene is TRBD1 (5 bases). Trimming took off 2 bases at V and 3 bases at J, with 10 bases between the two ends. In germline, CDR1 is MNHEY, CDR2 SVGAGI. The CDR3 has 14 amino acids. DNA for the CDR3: TGTGCCAGCAGTTACGAAGGGGCGGACACTGAAGCTTTCTTT. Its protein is CASSYEGADTEAFF.

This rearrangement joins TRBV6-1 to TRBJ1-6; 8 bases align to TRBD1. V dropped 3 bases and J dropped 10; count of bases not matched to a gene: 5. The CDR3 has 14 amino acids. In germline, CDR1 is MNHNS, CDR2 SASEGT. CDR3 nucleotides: TGTGCCAGCAGTGAGCGACAGGGGAGGTCACCCCTCCACTTT. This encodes CASSERQGRSPLHF.

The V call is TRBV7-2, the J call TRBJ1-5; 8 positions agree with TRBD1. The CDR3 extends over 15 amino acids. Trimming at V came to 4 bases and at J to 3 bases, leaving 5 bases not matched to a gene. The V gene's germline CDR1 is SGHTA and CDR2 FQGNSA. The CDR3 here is CASSSDRAINQPQHF. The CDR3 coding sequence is TGTGCCAGCAGCTCGGACAGGGCCATCAATCAGCCCCAGCATTTT.

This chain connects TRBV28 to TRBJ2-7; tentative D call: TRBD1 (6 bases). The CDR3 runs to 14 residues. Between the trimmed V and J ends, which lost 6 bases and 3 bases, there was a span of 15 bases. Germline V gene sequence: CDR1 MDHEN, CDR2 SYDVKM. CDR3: CASRVADRVYEQYF. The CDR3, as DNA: TGTGCCAGCAGGGTTGCGGACAGAGTCTACGAGCAGTACTTC. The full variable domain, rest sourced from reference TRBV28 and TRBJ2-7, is DVKVTQSSRYLVKRTGEKVFLECVQDMDHENMFWYRQDPGLGLRLIYFSYDVKMKEKGDIPEGYSVSREKKERFSLILESASTNQTSMYLCASRVADRVYEQYFGPGTRLTVT.

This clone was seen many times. CDR3 nucleotides: TGCGCCAGCAGCCCCGTGGGGTCCGGCCGAGCCAAAAACATTCAGTACTTC. It specifies CASSPVGSGRAKNIQYF. The chain joins TRBV4-1 to TRBJ2-4; D ambiguous. V was shortened by 4 bases and J by 0 bases, with 16 bases between the two germline ends. CDR1 is MGHRA and CDR2 is YSYEKL in the germline V gene. The CDR3 totals 17 residues.

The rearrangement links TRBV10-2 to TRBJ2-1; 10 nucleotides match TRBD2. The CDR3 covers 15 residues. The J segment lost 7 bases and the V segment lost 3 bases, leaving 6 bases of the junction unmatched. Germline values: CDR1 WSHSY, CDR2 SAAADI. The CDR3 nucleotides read TGCGCCAGCAGTGATCCTAGCGGGAGTAGTAATGAGCAGTTCTTC. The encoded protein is CASSDPSGSSNEQFF.

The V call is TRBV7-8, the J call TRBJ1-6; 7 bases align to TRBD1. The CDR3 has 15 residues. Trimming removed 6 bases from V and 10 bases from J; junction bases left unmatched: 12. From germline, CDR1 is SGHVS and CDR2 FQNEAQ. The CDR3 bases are TGTGCCAGCAGAACTACAGGGGAATTAGGGTCACCCCTCCACTTT. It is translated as CASRTTGELGSPLHF.

CDR3 in amino acids: CATGRDSGRITTDTQYF. The CDR3 DNA follows: TGTGCCACCGGTCGGGACTCCGGGAGAATAACCACAGATACGCAGTATTTT. This chain links TRBV5-4 with TRBJ2-3, with a tentative D call TRBD2 (6 bases). The CDR3 length is 17 residues. Trimming removed 9 bases at V and 2 bases at J, with 25 bases between. Looked up from germline, CDR1 is SGHNT and CDR2 is YYREEE (reference sequence).

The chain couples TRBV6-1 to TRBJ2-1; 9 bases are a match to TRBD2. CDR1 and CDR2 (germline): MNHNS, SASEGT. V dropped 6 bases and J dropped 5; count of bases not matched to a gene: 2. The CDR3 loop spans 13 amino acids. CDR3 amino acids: CASRLAGNNEQFF. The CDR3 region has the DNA TGTGCCAGCAGGCTAGCGGGAAACAATGAGCAGTTCTTC.

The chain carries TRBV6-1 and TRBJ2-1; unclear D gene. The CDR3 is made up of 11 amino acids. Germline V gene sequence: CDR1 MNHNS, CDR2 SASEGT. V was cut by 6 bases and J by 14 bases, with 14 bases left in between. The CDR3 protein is CASSSFGWKFF. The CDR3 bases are TGTGCCAGCAGCTCTTTCGGCTGGAAGTTCTTC.

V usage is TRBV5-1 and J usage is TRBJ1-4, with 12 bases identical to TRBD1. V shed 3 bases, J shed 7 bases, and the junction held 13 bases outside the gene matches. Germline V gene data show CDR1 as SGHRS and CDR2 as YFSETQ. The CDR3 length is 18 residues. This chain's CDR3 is CASSSTGQGAQRGEKLFF. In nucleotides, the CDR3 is TGCGCCAGCAGCTCGACGGGACAGGGGGCGCAGAGAGGTGAAAAACTGTTTTTT.

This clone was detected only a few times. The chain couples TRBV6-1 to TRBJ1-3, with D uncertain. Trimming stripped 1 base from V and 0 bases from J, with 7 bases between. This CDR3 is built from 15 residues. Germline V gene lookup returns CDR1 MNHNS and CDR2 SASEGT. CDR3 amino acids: CASSEGPDSGNTIYF. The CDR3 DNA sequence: TGTGCCAGCAGTGAAGGGCCCGACTCTGGAAACACCATATATTTT.

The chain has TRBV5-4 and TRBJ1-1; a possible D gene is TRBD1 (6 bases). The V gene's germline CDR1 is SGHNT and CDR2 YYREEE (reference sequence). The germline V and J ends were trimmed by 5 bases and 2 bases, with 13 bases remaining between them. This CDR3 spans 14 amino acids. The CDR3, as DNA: TGTGCCAGCAGTCCGGACAGACTAAACACTGAAGCTTTCTTT. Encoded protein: CASSPDRLNTEAFF.

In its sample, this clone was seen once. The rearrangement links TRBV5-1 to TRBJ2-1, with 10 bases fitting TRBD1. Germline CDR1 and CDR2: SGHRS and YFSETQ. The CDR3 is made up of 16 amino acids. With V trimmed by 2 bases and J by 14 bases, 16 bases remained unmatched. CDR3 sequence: CASSFDGTGAGPLEFF. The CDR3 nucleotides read TGCGCCAGCAGCTTCGACGGGACAGGGGCAGGCCCTCTTGAGTTCTTC. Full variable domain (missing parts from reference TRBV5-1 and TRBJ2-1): KAGVTQTPRYLIKTRGQQVTLSCSPISGHRSVSWYQQTPGQGLQFLFEYFSETQRNKGNFPGRFSGRQFSNSRSEMNVSTLELGDSALYLCASSFDGTGAGPLEFFGPGTRLTVL.

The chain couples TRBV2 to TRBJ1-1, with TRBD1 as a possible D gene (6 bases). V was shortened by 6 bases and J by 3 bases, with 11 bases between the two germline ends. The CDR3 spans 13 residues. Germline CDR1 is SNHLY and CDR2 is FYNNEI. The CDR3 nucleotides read TGTGCCAGCAGCAGGAGGGGGGACACTGAAGCTTTCTTT. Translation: CASSRRGDTEAFF.

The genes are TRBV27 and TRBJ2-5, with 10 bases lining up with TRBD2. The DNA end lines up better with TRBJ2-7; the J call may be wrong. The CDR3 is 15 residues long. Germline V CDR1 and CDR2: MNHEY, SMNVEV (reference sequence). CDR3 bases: TGTGCCAGCAGTTCTCCCGGACTAGCGGCTTACGAGCAGTACTTC. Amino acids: CASSSPGLAAYEQYF.

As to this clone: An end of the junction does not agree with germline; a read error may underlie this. The CDR3 here is CASSATDRNTGELLF. In DNA form, the CDR3 reads TGTGCCAGCAGTGCCACGGACAGGAACACCGGGGAGCTGCTTTTT. The chain has TRBV25-1 and TRBJ2-2; 7 positions agree with TRBD1. Germline V gene data show CDR1 as MGHDK and CDR2 as SYGVNS. The CDR3 spans 15 residues. The complete variable domain, with remaining parts taken from reference TRBV25-1 and TRBJ2-2, reads EADIYQTPRYLVIGTGKKITLECSQTMGHDKMYWYQQDPGMELHLIHYSYGVNSTEKGDLSSESTVSRIRTEHFPLTLESARPSHTSQYLCASSATDRNTGELLFGEGSRLTVL.

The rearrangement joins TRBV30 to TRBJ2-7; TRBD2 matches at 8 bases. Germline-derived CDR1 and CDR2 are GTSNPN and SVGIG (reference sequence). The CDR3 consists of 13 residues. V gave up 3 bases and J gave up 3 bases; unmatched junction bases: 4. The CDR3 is CAWSSGGHYEQYF. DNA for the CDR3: TGTGCCTGGAGCTCGGGAGGGCACTACGAGCAGTACTTC.

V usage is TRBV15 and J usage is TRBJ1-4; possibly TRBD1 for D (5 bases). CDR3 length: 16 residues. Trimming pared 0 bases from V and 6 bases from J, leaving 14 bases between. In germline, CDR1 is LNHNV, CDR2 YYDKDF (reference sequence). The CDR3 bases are TGTGCCACCAGCAGAGATATCACCCGGGGGGATGAAAAACTGTTTTTT. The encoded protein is CATSRDITRGDEKLFF. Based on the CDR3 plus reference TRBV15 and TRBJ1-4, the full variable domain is DAMVIQNPRYQVTQFGKPVTLSCSQTLNHNVMYWYQQKSSQAPKLLFHYYDKDFNNEADTPDNFQSRRPNTSFCFLDIRSPGLGDTAMYLCATSRDITRGDEKLFFGSGTQLSVL.

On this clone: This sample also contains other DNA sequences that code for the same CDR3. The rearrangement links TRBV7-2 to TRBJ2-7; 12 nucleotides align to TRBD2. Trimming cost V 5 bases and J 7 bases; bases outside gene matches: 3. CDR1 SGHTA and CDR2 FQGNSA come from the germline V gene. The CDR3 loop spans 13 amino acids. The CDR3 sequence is CASSPGLAGEQYF. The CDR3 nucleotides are TGTGCCAGCAGCCCCGGACTAGCGGGAGAGCAGTACTTC. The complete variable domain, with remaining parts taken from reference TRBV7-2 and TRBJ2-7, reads GAGVSQSPSNKVTEKGKDVELRCDPISGHTALYWYRQSLGQGLEFLIYFQGNSAPDKSGLPSDRFSAERTGGSVSTLTIQRTQQEDSAVYLCASSPGLAGEQYFGPGTRLTVT.

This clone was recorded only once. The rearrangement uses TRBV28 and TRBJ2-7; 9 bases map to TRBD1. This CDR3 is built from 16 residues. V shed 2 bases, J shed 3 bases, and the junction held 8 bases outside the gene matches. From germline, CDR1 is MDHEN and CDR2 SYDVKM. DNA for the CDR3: TGTGCCAGCAGTTTAAGGGGACAGGGAGGAGTCTACGAGCAGTACTTC. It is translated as CASSLRGQGGVYEQYF. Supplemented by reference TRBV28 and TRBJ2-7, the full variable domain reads DVKVTQSSRYLVKRTGEKVFLECVQDMDHENMFWYRQDPGLGLRLIYFSYDVKMKEKGDIPEGYSVSREKKERFSLILESASTNQTSMYLCASSLRGQGGVYEQYFGPGTRLTVT.

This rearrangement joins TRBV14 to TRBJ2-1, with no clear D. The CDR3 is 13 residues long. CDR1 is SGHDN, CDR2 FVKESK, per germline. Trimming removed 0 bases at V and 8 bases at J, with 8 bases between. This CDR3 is CASSQDGVHEQFF. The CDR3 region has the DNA TGTGCCAGCAGCCAAGATGGAGTCCATGAGCAGTTCTTC.

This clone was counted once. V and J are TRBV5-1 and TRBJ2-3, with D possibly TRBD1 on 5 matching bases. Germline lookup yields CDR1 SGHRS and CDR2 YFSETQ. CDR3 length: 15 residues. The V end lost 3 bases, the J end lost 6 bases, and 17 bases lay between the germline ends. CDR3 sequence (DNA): TGCGCCAGCAGCTCAAGGGGCGTCACCCATGATACGCAGTATTTT. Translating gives CASSSRGVTHDTQYF.

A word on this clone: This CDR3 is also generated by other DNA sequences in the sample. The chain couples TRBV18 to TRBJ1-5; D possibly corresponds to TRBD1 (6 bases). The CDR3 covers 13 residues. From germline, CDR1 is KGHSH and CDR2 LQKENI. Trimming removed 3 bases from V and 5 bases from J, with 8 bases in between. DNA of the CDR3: TGTGCCAGCTCACCGGAGGGGGATCAGCCCCAGCATTTT. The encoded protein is CASSPEGDQPQHF.